Presented here are 17 T cell receptor beta chains from one specimen sequenced in a study of T cells expressing NK-cell markers (TCRdb year 2020). Preparation of the library involved 5' RACE. The sequencing machine was an Illumina HiSeq 2000. Reprocessed by TCRdb, the reads give a single entry per CDR3 protein sequence, without DNA. The sample table includes about 110,000 distinct CDR3 sequences. The leading ten clones occupy roughly 18% of the sample. The specimen sequenced was blood T cells: a sorted CD56 or NKG2C T cell subset, CD4+ or CD8+ T cells, or bulk PBMC T cells (not recorded which). All receptors derive from a woman aged 18 to 75 in good health.

The rearrangement uses TRBV12-3 or TRBV12-4 and TRBJ2-5; there is no DNA to check the TCRdb D call of TRBD1. This CDR3 spans 13 amino acids. The CDR3 spells CASSSTPGETQYF.

The CDR3 region is CASSLIATEETQYF. The chain uses TRBV7-2 and TRBJ2-5; the TCRdb D gene call, TRBD1, has no DNA to confirm it. Germline CDR1 and CDR2: SGHTA and FQGNSA. The CDR3 totals 14 residues.

J is TRBJ1-2 and V is TRBV29-1; TCRdb outputs TRBD1, but without DNA this stays unchecked. Germline-derived CDR1 and CDR2 are SQVTM and ANQGSEA. The CDR3 is 12 residues long. The CDR3 reads CSALTGGDGYTF.

The chain is built from TRBV5-1 and TRBJ2-5; TCRdb reports TRBD1, a call that lacks DNA to check it against. Germline CDR1 SGHRS, CDR2 YFSETQ. CDR3 length: 14 residues. The CDR3 reads CASSLVGGRETQYF.

CDR3 sequence reads: CASRTTGYAPEAFF. This chain connects TRBV11-1 to TRBJ1-1; with no DNA, the TCRdb D assignment of TRBD1 cannot be verified. CDR3 size: 14 residues. The germline gives CDR1 SGHAT, CDR2 FQDESV (reference sequence). Filled out from reference TRBV11-1 and TRBJ1-1, the complete variable domain reads EAEVAQSPRYKITEKSQAVAFWCDPISGHATLYWYRQILGQGPELLVQFQDESVVDDSQLPKDRFSAERLKGVDSTLKIQPAELGDSAMYLCASRTTGYAPEAFFGQGTRLTVV.

This sequence joins TRBV6-2 or TRBV6-3 and TRBJ1-5. Germline CDR1 and CDR2: MNHEY and SVGEGT. The CDR3 length is 18 residues. Here the CDR3 reads CASSVRTGDLSSNQPQHF.

The gene calls are TRBV5-1 and TRBJ2-5; TCRdb's D gene call, TRBD1, goes unchecked for lack of DNA. Germline V gene data show CDR1 as SGHRS and CDR2 as YFSETQ. CDR3 length equals 14 residues. This chain's CDR3 is CASSTTGGQETQYF.

The J gene is TRBJ1-4, the V gene TRBV12-3 or TRBV12-4. CDR3 length equals 14 residues. CDR3 loop: CASSLRWEWEKLFF.

The V gene is TRBV7-6, the J gene TRBJ2-3. The germline gives CDR1 SGHVS, CDR2 FNYEAQ. The CDR3 is 12 residues long. This CDR3 is CASSANTDTQYF.

The rearrangement joins TRBV14 to TRBJ2-2. The CDR3 totals 12 residues. In germline, CDR1 is SGHDN, CDR2 FVKESK. CDR3 sequence: CASSQVQGELFF.

The rearrangement uses TRBV20-1 and TRBJ2-7; there is no DNA to check the TCRdb D call of TRBD1. The germline gives CDR1 DFQATT, CDR2 SNEGSKA (reference sequence). This CDR3 is built from 11 residues. The CDR3 protein is CSATGVSEQYF.

The chain employs TRBV7-9 and TRBJ2-1; TCRdb returns TRBD1, unconfirmable since there is no DNA. CDR3 length equals 15 residues. Germline CDR1 and CDR2: SEHNR and FQNEAQ (reference sequence). The CDR3: CASRIGGGSYNEQFF.

This chain connects TRBV3-1 to TRBJ2-7. In germline, CDR1 is LGHDT, CDR2 YNNKEL (reference sequence). This CDR3 spans 15 amino acids. The CDR3 loop is CASSQVAGDSYEQYF.

The rearrangement links TRBV27 to TRBJ2-7; with no DNA, the TCRdb D assignment of TRBD1 cannot be verified. The CDR3 contains 14 residues. Germline CDR1 is MNHEY and CDR2 is SMNVEV (reference sequence). The CDR3 sequence: CASSDQGARPEQYF.

The V gene is TRBV7-2, the J gene TRBJ2-7; with no DNA, the TCRdb D assignment of TRBD2 cannot be verified. The CDR3 covers 16 residues. CDR1 is SGHTA and CDR2 is FQGNSA in the germline V gene. Here the CDR3 reads CASSLRGYFKTHEQYF.

V and J are TRBV20-1 and TRBJ2-1; checking the TCRdb D call of TRBD1 is not possible without DNA. CDR3 size: 18 residues. Germline V gene lookup returns CDR1 DFQATT and CDR2 SNEGSKA (reference sequence). The CDR3 reads CSAGSMVAVIGGYNEQFF.

The chain carries TRBV5-1 and TRBJ2-1; TCRdb lists TRBD1, though no DNA is available to test this call. CDR1 and CDR2 from the germline V gene are SGHRS and YFSETQ. The CDR3 extends over 17 amino acids. The CDR3 is CASSLVGTMVSYNEQFF.